One sample yielded the 28 T cell receptor beta chains listed below, sequenced in a study of graft-versus-host responses after intestinal transplantation. TCRdb's table, derived via immunoSEQ multiplex PCR, lists solely in-frame clones and lacks some. The profile shows around 110,000 clones, less than 95% of them singletons. Which antigens these TCRs recognize remains unknown. The sequences come from unstimulated CD4+ T cells sorted from spleen or lymph node cells, collected before intestinal transplant. Receptors originate from a human donor who received an intestinal transplant.

The chain joins TRBV5-8 to TRBJ1-5, with D perhaps TRBD1 (6 bases). The germline V gene encodes CDR1 SGHTS and CDR2 YDEGEE. V lost 2 bases to trimming and J lost 5 bases, with 14 bases between them. This CDR3 region has 15 residues. CDR3 nucleotide sequence: TGTGCCAGCAGCTTCCTGAGGGGGGGGCATCAGCCCCAGCATTTT. Residues: CASSFLRGGHQPQHF.

The sample holds one count of this clone. The gene calls are TRBV5-1 and TRBJ1-4; 11 nucleotides agree with TRBD1. V lost 4 bases and J lost 4; bases outside the gene matches: 9. The CDR3 is made up of 17 amino acids. Germline V gene data show CDR1 as SGHRS and CDR2 as YFSETQ. CDR3 nucleotides: TGCGCCAGCAGCACAGGACAGGGGGCGCATTATAATGAAAAACTGTTTTTT. It translates to CASSTGQGAHYNEKLFF.

In this sample, this clone turned up a few times. The rearrangement uses TRBV4-2 and TRBJ2-2; D perhaps matches TRBD2 (6 bases). The CDR3 spans 15 residues. Germline CDR1 and CDR2: LGHNA and YNFKEQ. The V gene lost 0 bases and the J gene lost 7 bases, with 12 bases spanning the gap. The CDR3 DNA sequence: TGTGCCAGCAGCCAAGAGACGGGAGTCCGCGGGGAGCTGTTTTTT. Translation gives CASSQETGVRGELFF.

This sequence joins TRBV19 and TRBJ1-1, with a weak D call TRBD1 (5 bases). Between the trimmed V and J ends, which lost 3 bases and 6 bases, there was a span of 14 bases. The CDR3 runs 14 residues. Germline V gene sequence: CDR1 LNHDA, CDR2 SQIVND (reference sequence). CDR3 in amino acids: CASSIPDRAPEAFF. Written as DNA, the CDR3 is TGTGCCAGTAGTATCCCCGACAGAGCGCCTGAAGCTTTCTTT.

A single count supports this clone. The chain employs TRBV5-8 and TRBJ1-5, with 7 bases fitting TRBD1. V was pared by 4 bases and J by 1 base, with 11 bases of the junction left unmatched. The CDR3 sequence is 17 residues long. The germline CDR1 and CDR2 sequences are SGHTS and YDEGEE. The DNA of the CDR3 is TGTGCCAGCAGCGCGCTCAGGGGGGCGCGGAGCAATCAGCCCCAGCATTTT. It specifies CASSALRGARSNQPQHF. Complete variable domain (other parts from reference TRBV5-8 and TRBJ1-5): EAGVTQSPTHLIKTRGQQATLRCSPISGHTSVYWYQQALGLGLQFLLWYDEGEERNRGNFPPRFSGRQFPNYSSELNVNALELEDSALYLCASSALRGARSNQPQHFGDGTRLSIL.

The V and J genes are TRBV27 and TRBJ2-3, with TRBD2 matching over 7 bases. Germline trimming cut 5 bases from V and 2 bases from J; bases unmatched to any gene: 10. CDR1 is MNHEY, CDR2 SMNVEV, per germline (reference sequence). This CDR3 contains 16 residues. For the CDR3, the DNA is TGTGCCAGCAGTCCGCGGTGGGGGGGTATCACAGATACGCAGTATTTT. It encodes CASSPRWGGITDTQYF.

The CDR3 nucleotides read TGTGCCAGCAGGGGGACAGCGAACACTGAAGCTTTCTTT. The encoded protein is CASRGTANTEAFF. The J gene is TRBJ1-1, the V gene TRBV6-1; 7 bases map to TRBD1. The CDR3 extends over 13 amino acids. Per the germline V gene, CDR1 is MNHNS and CDR2 is SASEGT. V lost 6 bases to trimming and J lost 1 base; unmatched junction nucleotides: 2.

This chain links TRBV29-1 with TRBJ2-7; D gene uncertain. The V and J ends lost 0 bases and 5 bases respectively, with 8 bases between them. This CDR3 contains 12 residues. Germline CDR1 and CDR2: SQVTM and ANQGSEA. CDR3 coding DNA: TGCAGCGTTGAAGATCCTAACCACGAGCAGTACTTC. The encoded protein is CSVEDPNHEQYF.

V and J are TRBV5-1 and TRBJ2-5; 8 bases fit TRBD1. V shed 4 bases, J shed 5 bases, and the junction held 10 bases outside the gene matches. This CDR3 has 15 residues. Looked up from germline, CDR1 is SGHRS and CDR2 is YFSETQ. The CDR3 nucleotides read TGCGCCAGCAGCGCCGGACAGGGAAGTTCGGAGACCCAGTACTTC. Its protein is CASSAGQGSSETQYF.

The gene calls are TRBV5-1 and TRBJ2-2; 8 nucleotides match TRBD1. The V segment lost 4 bases and the J segment 5 bases; nucleotides outside the gene matches: 4. Germline V gene sequence: CDR1 SGHRS, CDR2 YFSETQ. This CDR3 contains 14 residues. DNA of the CDR3: TGCGCCAGCAGCGCGACAGGGGAAACCGGGGAGCTGTTTTTT. Protein product: CASSATGETGELFF.

V and J are TRBV30 and TRBJ1-4; D is ambiguous. The CDR3 consists of 14 residues. V was clipped by 0 bases and J by 4 bases, with 9 bases between them. Germline V CDR1 and CDR2: GTSNPN, SVGIG (reference sequence). The CDR3 sequence is CAWSVELSNEKLFF. The CDR3 nucleotides read TGTGCCTGGAGTGTCGAACTGAGTAATGAAAAACTGTTTTTT.

The chain carries TRBV4-3 and TRBJ1-5, with 11 nucleotides matching TRBD1. Germline V gives CDR1 LGHNA, CDR2 YSLEER. The CDR3 has 17 amino acids. V was pared by 0 bases and J by 7 bases, with 8 bases of the junction left unmatched. The CDR3 here is CASSQDTGTGGFQPQHF. In DNA form, the CDR3 reads TGCGCCAGCAGCCAAGACACCGGGACAGGGGGTTTCCAGCCCCAGCATTTT.

This clone was detected only once. The chain couples TRBV28 to TRBJ1-2; maybe TRBD1 (5 bases). With 6 bases removed from V and 5 bases from J, the gap between germline ends came to 10 bases. Looked up from germline, CDR1 is MDHEN and CDR2 is SYDVKM. The CDR3 is 12 amino acids. CDR3 region: CASSGQVYGYTF. CDR3 nucleotide sequence: TGTGCCAGCAGCGGACAAGTATATGGCTACACCTTC.

The gene calls are TRBV5-1 and TRBJ2-1; unclear D gene. This CDR3 has 14 residues. Germline CDR1 is SGHRS and CDR2 is YFSETQ. The V end lost 5 bases, the J end lost 4 bases, and 13 bases lay between the germline ends. The CDR3 loop is CASSREVRYNEQFF. CDR3 coding DNA: TGCGCCAGCAGTAGAGAGGTAAGGTACAATGAGCAGTTCTTC.

In its sample, this clone was seen once. The rearrangement joins TRBV6-1 to TRBJ1-1; D is ambiguous. Germline CDR1 MNHNS, CDR2 SASEGT. V was trimmed by 4 bases and J by 0 bases, leaving 9 bases between them. There are 14 residues in the CDR3. CDR3 coding DNA: TGTGCCAGCAGTGGTGGCAGGATGAACACTGAAGCTTTCTTT. Translating it yields CASSGGRMNTEAFF.

This chain joins TRBV30 and TRBJ1-2, with 7 bases aligning to TRBD1. CDR3 length equals 14 residues. With 3 bases clipped from V and 5 bases from J, the junction kept 9 bases outside the gene matches. In germline, CDR1 is GTSNPN, CDR2 SVGIG (reference sequence). The CDR3 loop is CAWSRGGREYGYTF. The CDR3 nucleotides are TGTGCCTGGAGCCGAGGGGGCAGGGAGTATGGCTACACCTTC.

This chain uses TRBV5-1 with TRBJ1-4; D not resolved. The CDR3 has 14 residues. The V and J ends lost 3 bases and 7 bases respectively, with 13 bases between them. CDR1 SGHRS and CDR2 YFSETQ come from the germline V gene. The CDR3 is CASSYIGVAEKLFF. The CDR3 coding sequence is TGCGCCAGCAGCTATATCGGGGTTGCTGAAAAACTGTTTTTT.

The chain employs TRBV30 and TRBJ1-1, with 7 bases that match TRBD1. In germline, CDR1 is GTSNPN, CDR2 SVGIG (reference sequence). Trimming removed 4 bases from V and 7 bases from J; junction bases left unmatched: 9. CDR3 length: 13 residues. The CDR3 loop reads CAWTKQGPSEAFF. In DNA, the CDR3 is TGTGCCTGGACCAAACAGGGGCCGAGTGAAGCTTTCTTT.

The CDR3 is CASSPEQGPSYEQYF. The CDR3 nucleotides read TGTGCCAGCAGCCCAGAGCAGGGGCCCTCCTACGAGCAGTACTTC. The rearrangement links TRBV7-2 to TRBJ2-7, with D possibly TRBD1 on 6 matching bases. From germline, CDR1 is SGHTA and CDR2 FQGNSA. V was trimmed by 5 bases and J by 0 bases, leaving 14 bases between them. The length of the CDR3 is 15 residues.

J is TRBJ1-5 and V is TRBV6-5, with D perhaps matching TRBD1 (5 bases). The CDR3 is made up of 15 amino acids. Looked up from germline, CDR1 is MNHEY and CDR2 is SVGAGI. V lost 2 bases and J lost 3, with 11 bases in between. CDR3 in amino acids: CASSYMAGLNQPQHF. In nucleotides, the CDR3 is TGTGCCAGCAGTTACATGGCAGGGCTCAATCAGCCCCAGCATTTT.

The chain is built from TRBV10-3 and TRBJ2-2; D is possibly TRBD2 (5 bases). V was shortened by 11 bases and J by 1 base, with 8 bases between the two germline ends. In germline, CDR1 is ENHRY, CDR2 SYGVKD. This CDR3 is 12 amino acids long. In DNA, the CDR3 is TGTGCCGCGGGTGAGAACACCGGGGAGCTGTTTTTT. Translation gives CAAGENTGELFF.

This clone was seen just once. The chain employs TRBV7-3 and TRBJ2-2; 9 bases fit TRBD1. Germline V gene sequence: CDR1 SGHTA, CDR2 FQGTGA. The V segment lost 5 bases and the J segment 8 bases; nucleotides outside the gene matches: 6. There are 14 residues in the CDR3. This CDR3 is CASSTQGALGELFF. The CDR3 region has the DNA TGTGCCAGCAGCACACAGGGGGCGCTGGGGGAGCTGTTTTTT. Combining the CDR3 with reference TRBV7-3 and TRBJ2-2 gives the whole variable domain GAGVSQTPSNKVTEKGKYVELRCDPISGHTALYWYRQSLGQGPEFLIYFQGTGAADDSGLPNDRFFAVRPEGSVSTLKIQRTERGDSAVYLCASSTQGALGELFFGEGSRLTVL.

The chain employs TRBV5-4 and TRBJ1-2; D is unclear. This CDR3 comprises 14 residues. Trimming pared 0 bases from V and 0 bases from J, leaving 6 bases between. Germline V gives CDR1 SGHNT, CDR2 YYREEE (reference sequence). CDR3 sequence (DNA): TGTGCCAGCAGCTTGGGGCAGTCTAACTATGGCTACACCTTC. Encoded protein: CASSLGQSNYGYTF.

This clone was detected once. This chain connects TRBV2 to TRBJ2-1; D gene uncertain. Deletions cut 7 bases from V and 7 bases from J, with 8 bases between. Germline V CDR1 and CDR2: SNHLY, FYNNEI. CDR3 length: 11 residues. The CDR3 is CASMVQNEQFF. CDR3 nucleotides: TGTGCCAGCATGGTGCAGAATGAGCAGTTCTTC.

The V call is TRBV6-6, the J call TRBJ2-5; D is unclear. Germline lookup yields CDR1 MNHNY and CDR2 SVGAGI (reference sequence). The CDR3 has 13 residues. V lost 7 bases and J 3 bases, leaving 12 bases between the germline ends. CDR3 protein: CASTHRLKETQYF. CDR3 DNA sequence: TGTGCCAGCACTCACCGACTTAAAGAGACCCAGTACTTC.

The chain uses TRBV5-8 and TRBJ1-2; the D gene is possibly TRBD1 (5 bases). The CDR3 is made up of 13 amino acids. The germline V gene has CDR1 SGHTS and CDR2 YDEGEE. The V and J ends lost 0 bases and 7 bases respectively, with 10 bases between them. CDR3 in DNA: TGTGCCAGCAGCTTGGGGCAGGGAGGTGGCTACACCTTC. The encoded protein is CASSLGQGGGYTF.

This clone was detected once. The chain joins TRBV5-5 to TRBJ1-3; a weak D match, TRBD1 (5 bases). Germline CDR1 is SGHKS and CDR2 is YYEKEE (reference sequence). The V gene lost 0 bases and the J gene lost 0 bases, with 7 bases spanning the gap. CDR3 length: 15 residues. The CDR3 nucleotides read TGTGCCAGCAGCTTGGGACAGCTCTCTGGAAACACCATATATTTT. Its translation is CASSLGQLSGNTIYF.

J is TRBJ1-5 and V is TRBV6-1; TRBD1 matches at 7 bases. The germline gives CDR1 MNHNS, CDR2 SASEGT. V was pared by 4 bases and J by 3 bases, with 9 bases of the junction left unmatched. This CDR3 is 16 amino acids long. Written as DNA, the CDR3 is TGTGCCAGCAGTGGAGTGACAGGGAAAACCAATCAGCCCCAGCATTTT. Amino acid sequence: CASSGVTGKTNQPQHF.